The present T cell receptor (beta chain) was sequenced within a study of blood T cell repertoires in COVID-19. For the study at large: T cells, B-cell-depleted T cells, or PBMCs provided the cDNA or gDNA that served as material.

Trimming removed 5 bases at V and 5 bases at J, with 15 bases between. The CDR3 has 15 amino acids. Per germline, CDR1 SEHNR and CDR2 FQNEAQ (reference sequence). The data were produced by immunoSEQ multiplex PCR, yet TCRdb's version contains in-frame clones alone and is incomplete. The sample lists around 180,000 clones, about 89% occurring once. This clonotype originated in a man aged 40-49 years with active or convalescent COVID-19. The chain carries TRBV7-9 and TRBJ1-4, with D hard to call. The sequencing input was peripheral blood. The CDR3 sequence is CASSVTGFINEKLFF. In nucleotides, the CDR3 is TGTGCCAGCAGCGTTACGGGGTTTATCAATGAAAAACTGTTTTTT.